Listed below are T cell receptor beta chains from one sample, sequenced in a study of blood T cells in healthy people across ages. TCRdb called the 5' RACE reads again in MiXCR, with one record for every CDR3 protein. The sample lists approximately 780,000 distinct CDR3 sequences; about 26% were seen once. This same sample was also part of a study on T cells of mothers and their children.

Sequencing was performed on blood. The source of these receptors is a boy between 10 and 17 years old in good health. Both conserved end residues are part of each CDR3. The D gene is left open where the match is weak. Clone size, where shown, is once, few, many, or a class for clones that have expanded.

-	-	TRBV9	TRBJ2-5	CASSRAGQETQYF	TGTGCCAGCTCACGGGCAGGACAAGAGACCCAGTACTTC
-	-	TRBV6-5	TRBJ2-5	CASSYGGRPDQETQYF	TGTGCCAGCAGTTACGGTGGGCGCCCGGACCAAGAGACCCAGTACTTC
few	TRBD2	TRBV7-7	TRBJ2-2	CASSLETSGANTGELFF	TGTGCCAGCAGCTTAGAGACTAGCGGGGCGAACACCGGGGAGCTGTTTTTT
few	-	TRBV7-2	TRBJ1-6	CASSLVPPLHF	TGTGCTAGCAGCTTAGTCCCACCCCTCCACTTT
-	-	TRBV27	TRBJ1-5	CASSPTLSISPQHF	TGTGCCAGCAGCCCCACCCTCTCGATCTCGCCCCAGCATTTT
-	-	TRBV2	TRBJ2-1	CASITDVYNEQFF	TGTGCCAGCATTACGGACGTATACAATGAGCAGTTCTTC
once	TRBD1	TRBV7-3	TRBJ1-1	CASSLTGGDRGRAFF	TGTGCCAGCAGCTTAACTGGCGGGGACAGGGGGCGAGCTTTCTTT
-	-	TRBV21-1	TRBJ1-2	CASSSRQFYGYTF	TGTGCCAGCAGCTCCAGACAGTTCTATGGCTACACCTTC
-	TRBD1	TRBV5-1	TRBJ2-5	CASSFNRGRGETQYF	TGCGCCAGCAGCTTCAACAGGGGGCGCGGAGAGACCCAGTACTTC
-	TRBD2	TRBV7-8	TRBJ2-1	CASSFDSGTSAPSSSYNEQFF	TGTGCCAGCAGCTTCGATTCCGGGACTAGCGCCCCCTCGAGCTCCTACAATGAGCAGTTCTTC
-	TRBD1	TRBV10-3	TRBJ2-2	CAAAGTGYTGELFF	TGTGCTGCCGCCGGGACAGGCTACACCGGGGAGCTGTTTTTT
-	TRBD1	TRBV10-2	TRBJ1-1	CASSHPGTAALNTEAFF	TGCGCCAGCAGCCATCCCGGGACAGCGGCCTTGAACACTGAAGCTTTCTTT
-	-	TRBV11-2	TRBJ1-2	CASSGLISPNYGYTF	TGTGCCAGCAGCGGACTGATATCACCTAACTATGGCTACACCTTC
once	-	TRBV6-1	TRBJ2-2	CASSVDAGTTGELFF	TGTGCCAGCAGCGTAGATGCAGGGACCACCGGGGAGCTGTTTTTT
-	-	TRBV4-1	TRBJ2-7	CASSPGLSYEQCF	TGCGCCAGCAGCCCTGGACTTTCCTACGAGCAGTGCTTC
-	-	TRBV6-1	TRBJ1-1	CAVRPSGNRRTEAFF	TGTGCCGTCCGCCCTTCGGGTAACCGAAGGACTGAAGCTTTCTTT
-	TRBD1	TRBV6-2/TRBV6-3	TRBJ2-7	CASSPFSGTGPHEQYF	TGTGCCAGCAGCCCATTTTCCGGGACAGGGCCCCACGAGCAGTACTTC
-	TRBD2	TRBV20-1	TRBJ2-5	CSAKAPAGIQETQYF	TGCAGTGCTAAGGCTCCAGCGGGGATCCAAGAGACCCAGTACTTC
few	-	TRBV11-2	TRBJ1-4	CASSSGIFEKLFF	TGTGCCAGCAGCTCCGGAATTTTTGAAAAACTGTTTTTT
many	-	TRBV12-3/TRBV12-4	TRBJ1-4	CASSPPGGNEKLFF	TGTGCCAGCAGTCCTCCGGGTGGGAATGAAAAACTGTTTTTT
-	TRBD1	TRBV20-1	TRBJ2-5	CSAFGQGKGETQYF	TGCAGTGCCTTCGGACAGGGGAAGGGAGAGACCCAGTACTTC
-	-	TRBV10-3	TRBJ2-5	CAISESGLAQTQYF	TGTGCCATCAGTGAGTCCGGCCTAGCCCAGACCCAGTACTTC
few	-	TRBV5-1	TRBJ2-7	CASGRRAGEGNYEQYF	TGCGCCAGCGGCCGGCGGGCAGGGGAGGGTAACTACGAGCAGTACTTC
-	-	TRBV29-1	TRBJ2-3	CSVVGDYSTDTQYF	TGCAGCGTTGTTGGGGATTATAGCACAGATACGCAGTATTTT
few	TRBD2	TRBV5-5	TRBJ2-5	CASSLEGGGAVKTQYF	TGTGCCAGCAGCTTGGAGGGCGGGGGGGCAGTAAAGACCCAGTACTTC
-	TRBD1	TRBV4-2	TRBJ2-4	CASSLTGGSGIQYF	TGTGCCAGCAGCTTGACAGGGGGCTCGGGCATTCAGTACTTC
-	-	TRBV5-1	TRBJ2-7	CASSLTGFGEQYF	TGCGCCAGCAGCTTGACAGGATTTGGCGAGCAGTACTTC
-	-	TRBV19	TRBJ2-7	CATGGPYEQYF	TGTGCCACCGGAGGACCCTACGAGCAGTACTTC
once	-	TRBV10-3	TRBJ2-5	CATRTGEETQYF	TGTGCCACCCGGACTGGGGAAGAGACCCAGTACTTC
-	TRBD1	TRBV6-5	TRBJ2-7	CASSYTIGTGAEQYF	TGTGCCAGCAGTTACACTATCGGGACAGGGGCCGAGCAGTACTTC
many	-	TRBV7-9	TRBJ2-7	CASSYTGEQYF	TGTGCCAGCAGCTACACCGGGGAGCAGTACTTC
many	-	TRBV4-1	TRBJ2-5	CASSRGGRETQYF	TGTGCCAGCAGTCGAGGGGGGCGGGAGACCCAGTACTTC
-	TRBD1	TRBV20-1	TRBJ2-4	CSAPQGALDIQYF	TGCAGTGCTCCACAGGGGGCGCTGGACATTCAGTACTTC